The 4 T cell receptor beta chains given below trace back to one sample, sequenced in a study of T-cell memory formation after mild COVID-19. TCRdb analysed the 5' RACE reads with MiXCR anew, one entry per CDR3 protein. Among approximately 250,000 distinct CDR3 sequences listed, approximately 15% were seen once. The sequenced sample was PBMCs or a T cell subset sorted from them (not recorded which). The receptors come from an adult woman who had mild COVID-19 (a few samples of this study predate the infection). Cell type and time point are not known.

This clonotype came up many times. V and J are TRBV10-3 and TRBJ1-6, with unresolved D. Germline V gives CDR1 ENHRY, CDR2 SYGVKD. The V end lost 1 base, the J end lost 7 bases, and 5 bases lay between the germline ends. There are 13 residues in the CDR3. The CDR3: CAISEFGNSPLHF. The CDR3 DNA reads TGTGCCATCAGTGAGTTCGGCAATTCACCCCTCCACTTT.

The rearrangement uses TRBV12-3 or TRBV12-4 and TRBJ2-1; D unclear. This CDR3 spans 12 amino acids. V was pared by 6 bases and J by 8 bases, with 11 bases between. In DNA, the CDR3 is TGTGCCAGCAGCCGAAATCGCTATGAGCAGTTCTTC. Translating it yields CASSRNRYEQFF.

This clonotype was picked up many times. This rearrangement joins TRBV29-1 to TRBJ2-1; no reliable D call. CDR1 and CDR2 (germline): SQVTM, ANQGSEA. The CDR3 is 15 amino acids. V was trimmed by 0 bases and J by 1 base, leaving 10 bases between them. The CDR3 loop is CSVEDLGLSYNEQFF. In DNA form, the CDR3 reads TGCAGCGTTGAAGATCTCGGGCTGTCCTACAATGAGCAGTTCTTC.

The chain employs TRBV12-3 or TRBV12-4 and TRBJ1-1; D possibly corresponds to TRBD1 (6 bases). The CDR3 has 14 residues. V lost 3 bases, J lost 3 bases, and 11 bases lay in between. CDR3 amino acids: CASSLGAVYTEAFF. The CDR3 DNA reads as TGTGCCAGCAGTTTGGGGGCGGTGTACACTGAAGCTTTCTTT.